Listed below are T cell receptor beta chains from one sample, sequenced in a study of T cell responses to AZD1222 COVID-19 vaccine. The data were produced by immunoSEQ multiplex PCR, yet TCRdb's version contains in-frame clones alone and is incomplete. The sample has 150,000 to 200,000 clones; approximately 95% are singletons. This specimen was peripheral blood, taken on day 0 of AZD1222 vaccination. These receptors came from an adult in good health. Each CDR3 is given with its conserved first and last residue. A D gene is named only where the DNA matches it firmly. Size is omitted from some rows. Given values are once, few, many or a class for expanded clones.

j_call,clone_size,d_call,v_call,cdr3_nt,cdr3_aa
TRBJ2-7,once,TRBD2,TRBV19,TGTGCCAGTAGTGACCGGACTAGCGGGATTACAAACTACGAGCAGTACTTC,CASSDRTSGITNYEQYF
TRBJ1-3,.,.,TRBV12-3/TRBV12-4,TGTGCCAGCAGTTTAGGCAGTGGAAACACCATATATTTT,CASSLGSGNTIYF
TRBJ1-2,.,.,TRBV2,TGTGCCAGCAAGGTCGATCTTTCAATCTCTGGCTACACCTTC,CASKVDLSISGYTF
TRBJ2-3,.,.,TRBV12-3/TRBV12-4,TGTGCCAGCAGTTTTTTTAAGCGAGATACGCAGTATTTT,CASSFFKRDTQYF
TRBJ1-2,.,.,TRBV5-4,TGTGCCAGCAGCCTTGCGGTAGACGATGGCTACACCTTC,CASSLAVDDGYTF
TRBJ1-2,.,.,TRBV3-1/TRBV3-2,TGTGCCAGCAGCCAATTGAACTATGGCTACACCTTC,CASSQLNYGYTF
TRBJ2-2,.,.,TRBV19,TGTGCCAGTACCCCCCAGAAGGGTGGGGGGGAGCTGTTTTTT,CASTPQKGGGELFF
TRBJ2-1,.,.,TRBV10-3,TGTGCCATCAGTGAGTCGATTGGGGTCGGGGCGAATGAGCAGTTCTTC,CAISESIGVGANEQFF
TRBJ1-5,.,.,TRBV24-1,TGTGCCACCAGTGACATAGGTCAGCCCCAGCATTTT,CATSDIGQPQHF
TRBJ1-1,.,.,TRBV5-1,TGCGCCAGCAGCTTGGGTGAGGGGATTGGCGCTGAAGCTTTCTTT,CASSLGEGIGAEAFF
TRBJ2-3,.,TRBD2,TRBV3-1/TRBV3-2,TGTGCCAGCAGCCAGAATAGCGGGGGGAGCACAGATACGCAGTATTTT,CASSQNSGGSTDTQYF
TRBJ1-2,.,TRBD1,TRBV4-2,TGTGCCAGCAGCCATCCCATCGCCGGGACAGATAAGAACTATGGCTACACCTTC,CASSHPIAGTDKNYGYTF
TRBJ2-5,.,.,TRBV14,TGTGCCAGCAGCCGGGTTGGGCGAGGGACCCAGTACTTC,CASSRVGRGTQYF
TRBJ1-5,.,TRBD1,TRBV15,TGTGCCACCAGCAGAGATCAGGGGGATCAGCCCCAGCATTTT,CATSRDQGDQPQHF
TRBJ1-6,.,.,TRBV5-1,TGCGCCAGCAGCTTTTCTCCCCAGTGGGGAACCTATAATTCACCCCTCCACTTT,CASSFSPQWGTYNSPLHF
TRBJ2-2,.,.,TRBV6-5,TGTGCCAGCAGAGGTCAGGGGACCGGGGAGCTGTTTTTT,CASRGQGTGELFF
TRBJ1-2,.,TRBD1,TRBV13,TGTGCCAGTCTTCAGGGGGTTTCGGGGTTTCAGAGCTACACCTTC,CASLQGVSGFQSYTF
TRBJ2-3,.,.,TRBV5-6,TGTGCCAGCAGCTTGCGGGGTTACTACACAGATACGCAGTATTTT,CASSLRGYYTDTQYF
TRBJ1-6,few,.,TRBV5-1,TGCGCCAGCAGCTTTGGTCAGGGTGAAAATAATTCACCCCTCCACTTT,CASSFGQGENNSPLHF
TRBJ1-1,.,.,TRBV5-5,TGTGCCAGCGGCCCTTCCTGGACACCCACTCAACAGAACACTGAAGCTTTCTTT,CASGPSWTPTQQNTEAFF
TRBJ1-6,.,.,TRBV6-5,TGTGCCAGCAACCAAGGAAAAGAATCACCCCTCCACTTT,CASNQGKESPLHF
TRBJ1-5,once,.,TRBV27,TGTGCCAGCACCTCGTTTGAGGGCAATCAGCCCCAGCATTTT,CASTSFEGNQPQHF
TRBJ1-1,.,TRBD1,TRBV19,TGTGCCAGTAGGTATCAGGGGGCGGGAGGGACTGAAGCTTTCTTT,CASRYQGAGGTEAFF
TRBJ1-1,.,.,TRBV6-5,TGTGCCAGCAGCGGTTTTACGAACACTGAAGCTTTCTTT,CASSGFTNTEAFF
TRBJ2-1,.,.,TRBV7-9,TGTGCCAGCATCCGGGATCACTACAATGAGCAGTTCTTC,CASIRDHYNEQFF
TRBJ2-7,.,.,TRBV11-2,TGTGCCAGCAGCATGGTGGGGAGTGGCTACGAGCAGTACTTC,CASSMVGSGYEQYF